The 26 T cell receptor beta chains reported below all come from one sample, sequenced in a study of blood T cell repertoires in COVID-19. Clones were read by immunoSEQ multiplex PCR, and TCRdb kept only the in-frame ones, dropping some. The data hold 200,000 to 250,000 clones, with 80% observed a single time. The sample taken for sequencing was PBMCs or T cells enriched from blood (not recorded which). The receptors shown here come from a woman in her thirties or forties with acute COVID-19.

This chain uses TRBV25-1 with TRBJ1-5; D gene unclear. The CDR3 runs to 13 residues. V lost 6 bases and J 2 bases, leaving 8 bases between the germline ends. From germline, CDR1 is MGHDK and CDR2 SYGVNS. The CDR3 reads CASSGSGNQPQHF. CDR3 DNA sequence: TGTGCCAGCAGCGGGAGCGGCAATCAGCCCCAGCATTTT.

The rearrangement uses TRBV6-5 and TRBJ1-3; no firm D call. The CDR3 consists of 13 residues. Germline V gives CDR1 MNHEY, CDR2 SVGAGI. V was shortened by 8 bases and J by 0 bases, with 8 bases between the two germline ends. The CDR3 loop reads CASLLNSGNTIYF. The CDR3 DNA is TGTGCCAGCCTATTGAACTCTGGAAACACCATATATTTT.

The chain recombines TRBV7-2 with TRBJ2-3; D unresolved. The V end lost 1 base, the J end lost 3 bases, and 14 bases lay between the germline ends. Germline CDR1 reads SGHTA; CDR2 reads FQGNSA. The CDR3 is made up of 16 amino acids. DNA of the CDR3: TGTGCCAGCAGCTTAGTAGGAGCAAAAACGACAGATACGCAGTATTTT. This encodes CASSLVGAKTTDTQYF.

There are a few counts of this clone. J is TRBJ1-1 and V is TRBV6-5; D might be TRBD1 (5 bases). The V end lost 2 bases, the J end lost 1 base, and 8 bases lay between the germline ends. CDR1 MNHEY and CDR2 SVGAGI come from the germline V gene. The CDR3 contains 14 residues. The CDR3 bases are TGTGCCAGCAGTTACGGAAGGGGGAACACTGAAGCTTTCTTT. Its translation is CASSYGRGNTEAFF.

This chain links TRBV27 with TRBJ1-2, with a possible D match to TRBD1 (6 bases). Trimming shortened V by 4 bases and J by 8 bases, and 17 bases separated the two germline ends. The germline CDR1 and CDR2 sequences are MNHEY and SMNVEV (reference sequence). CDR3 length equals 14 residues. CDR3 nucleotide sequence: TGTGCCAGCAGTTCGACAGGAAGACTCCGGGGCTACACCTTC. It specifies CASSSTGRLRGYTF.

The table lists this clone with a few counts. This chain uses TRBV30 with TRBJ2-1, with 8 bases lining up with TRBD1. The junction had 9 bases not matched to a gene; V was cut back by 8 bases and J by 0 bases. Per the germline V gene, CDR1 is GTSNPN and CDR2 is SVGIG (reference sequence). The CDR3 extends over 15 amino acids. CDR3 in DNA: TGTGCCGGAACAGGGGGTCCGAGCTCCTACAATGAGCAGTTCTTC. Its translation: CAGTGGPSSYNEQFF.

The chain employs TRBV3-1 (or the pseudogene TRBV3-2) and TRBJ1-2; TRBD1 matches 9 bases. Germline V gene sequence: CDR1 LGHDT, CDR2 YNNKEL (reference sequence). CDR3 size: 16 residues. The V and J ends lost 3 bases and 5 bases, in that order; junction bases with no gene match: 10. The CDR3 DNA sequence: TGTGCCAGCAGCCAGAGGACAGGGGAGTTGTTTTATGGCTACACCTTC. This codes for CASSQRTGELFYGYTF.

The CDR3 bases are TGTGCCAGCAGTGGGTTAGCGGGAGGGCGTTTCATTCAGTACTTC. Translated, it gives CASSGLAGGRFIQYF. V and J are TRBV2 and TRBJ2-4, with 11 positions matching TRBD2. The trim removed 4 bases at V and 9 bases at J, leaving 8 bases unmatched. Germline lookup yields CDR1 SNHLY and CDR2 FYNNEI. This CDR3 is 15 amino acids long. Complete variable domain (other parts from reference TRBV2 and TRBJ2-4): EPEVTQTPSHQVTQMGQEVILRCVPISNHLYFYWYRQILGQKVEFLVSFYNNEISEKSEIFDDQFSVERPDGSNFTLKIRSTKLEDSAMYFCASSGLAGGRFIQYFGAGTRLSVL.

V is TRBV30 and J is TRBJ1-1, with D uncertain. V lost 4 bases and J lost 5, with 11 bases in between. CDR3 length equals 12 residues. CDR1 and CDR2 (germline): GTSNPN, SVGIG (reference sequence). This CDR3 reads CAWTPTGTEAFF. In DNA, the CDR3 is TGTGCCTGGACCCCAACCGGGACTGAAGCTTTCTTT.

The V gene is TRBV28, the J gene TRBJ2-3; weak D call: TRBD2 (5 bases). The germline CDR1 and CDR2 sequences are MDHEN and SYDVKM. V lost 6 bases and J lost 4, with 17 bases in between. CDR3 size: 15 residues. CDR3 sequence: CASSRGGLSADTQYF. DNA for the CDR3: TGTGCCAGCAGCCGCGGAGGCCTATCCGCAGATACGCAGTATTTT. Using reference TRBV28 and TRBJ2-3 for the parts outside the CDR3, the full variable domain is DVKVTQSSRYLVKRTGEKVFLECVQDMDHENMFWYRQDPGLGLRLIYFSYDVKMKEKGDIPEGYSVSREKKERFSLILESASTNQTSMYLCASSRGGLSADTQYFGPGTRLTVL.

This chain links TRBV2 with TRBJ1-5, with TRBD1 matching over 7 bases. The length of the CDR3 is 17 residues. The trim removed 4 bases at V and 2 bases at J, leaving 11 bases unmatched. Per the germline V gene, CDR1 is SNHLY and CDR2 is FYNNEI. CDR3 coding DNA: TGTGCCAGCAGTGGGAGGAGGGCAGGGGGTGGCAATCAGCCCCAGCATTTT. It specifies CASSGRRAGGGNQPQHF.

The chain couples TRBV5-1 to TRBJ2-3; TRBD2 matches at 15 bases. The CDR3 contains 17 residues. Trimming cost V 4 bases and J 0 bases; bases outside gene matches: 3. CDR1 is SGHRS, CDR2 YFSETQ, per germline. Here the CDR3 DNA reads TGCGCCAGCAGCGGTGGACTAGCGGGGGGGAGCACAGATACGCAGTATTTT. It codes for CASSGGLAGGSTDTQYF.

The chain combines TRBV4-2 with TRBJ2-2; TRBD2 is a possible D gene (6 bases). Trimming shortened V by 1 base and J by 5 bases, and 11 bases separated the two germline ends. The CDR3 has 15 residues. CDR1 and CDR2 (germline): LGHNA, YNFKEQ. The CDR3 DNA is TGTGCCAGCAGCCAAGGGGTGGGGACTACCGGGGAGCTGTTTTTT. This gives the protein CASSQGVGTTGELFF.

The chain is built from TRBV5-1 and TRBJ2-1; TRBD2 agrees at 12 bases. Losses at the gene ends were 4 bases for V and 7 bases for J; bases not matched to a gene: 9. This CDR3 contains 16 residues. From germline, CDR1 is SGHRS and CDR2 YFSETQ. CDR3 coding DNA: TGCGCCAGCAGCCCATCCCTTGGACTAGCGGGGAATGAGCAGTTCTTC. This sequence encodes CASSPSLGLAGNEQFF.

The V call is TRBV14, the J call TRBJ2-1; 11 bases align to TRBD2. V shed 1 base and J 4 bases; nucleotides not matched to a gene: 3. This CDR3 contains 16 residues. CDR1 SGHDN and CDR2 FVKESK come from the germline V gene. The CDR3 loop is CASSQGTSGFYNEQFF. CDR3 DNA sequence: TGTGCCAGCAGCCAAGGGACTAGCGGGTTTTACAATGAGCAGTTCTTC.

The chain is built from TRBV15 and TRBJ1-1; tentatively, D is TRBD1 (5 bases). Looked up from germline, CDR1 is LNHNV and CDR2 is YYDKDF (reference sequence). There are 15 residues in the CDR3. Trimming removed 0 bases at V and 6 bases at J, with 14 bases between. The CDR3 nucleotides are TGTGCCACCAGCAGAGATTCCGGGTTCAGGGCTGAAGCTTTCTTT. Its protein product is CATSRDSGFRAEAFF.

The rearrangement links TRBV2 to TRBJ2-2, with a weak D call TRBD2 (5 bases). The CDR3 consists of 14 residues. In germline, CDR1 is SNHLY, CDR2 FYNNEI. V was trimmed by 5 bases and J by 3 bases, leaving 10 bases between them. CDR3 sequence: CASSRLRDTGELFF. CDR3 sequence (DNA): TGTGCCAGCAGTAGATTGAGGGACACCGGGGAGCTGTTTTTT.

This rearrangement joins TRBV30 to TRBJ1-4, with a weak D call TRBD1 (6 bases). Germline V gives CDR1 GTSNPN, CDR2 SVGIG (reference sequence). This CDR3 region has 14 residues. Trimming removed 0 bases from V and 6 bases from J, with 11 bases in between. The CDR3 DNA follows: TGTGCCTGGAGTGTCCCAGGGGAAGATGAAAAACTGTTTTTT. This translates into CAWSVPGEDEKLFF.

In its sample, this clone ranks as medium-sized. The chain joins TRBV3-1 (or the pseudogene TRBV3-2) to TRBJ2-7; D call uncertain. This CDR3 region has 12 residues. The germline V gene encodes CDR1 LGHDT and CDR2 YNNKEL (reference sequence). Trimming took 2 bases from V and 7 from J, leaving 9 bases between them. CDR3 coding DNA: TGTGCCAGCAGCCAAAATATAATTGAGCAGTACTTC. Its translation: CASSQNIIEQYF.

The J gene is TRBJ2-7, the V gene TRBV18; 7 nucleotides agree with TRBD2. Trimming cost V 4 bases and J 5 bases; bases outside gene matches: 8. Germline V gene sequence: CDR1 KGHSH, CDR2 LQKENI. The CDR3 extends over 14 amino acids. This chain's CDR3 is CASSRGGSTDEQYF. CDR3 in DNA: TGTGCCAGCTCACGCGGCGGGAGTACCGACGAGCAGTACTTC.

The V and J genes are TRBV21-1 and TRBJ2-1; the table's TRBD2 call for D was not verified on the DNA. TRBV21-1 is an annotated pseudogene. The CDR3 totals 17 residues. CDR3 protein: CASSTPGTNPSYNEQFF. The CDR3 DNA reads TGTGCCAGCAGCACCCCCGGGACTAACCCGTCCTACAATGAGCAGTTCTTC.

The chain carries TRBV7-2 and TRBJ2-1, with 9 nucleotides matching TRBD2. Germline V gene lookup returns CDR1 SGHTA and CDR2 FQGNSA. The CDR3 is made up of 17 amino acids. V lost 5 bases, J lost 7 bases, and 15 bases stayed unmatched. The CDR3 spells CASSAQSSGRSRNEQFF. The CDR3 DNA reads TGTGCCAGCAGCGCCCAGAGTAGCGGGAGAAGTAGGAATGAGCAGTTCTTC.

This clone was picked up one time. The chain recombines TRBV2 with TRBJ1-5; 9 nucleotides agree with TRBD1. CDR1 SNHLY and CDR2 FYNNEI come from the germline V gene. CDR3 length equals 14 residues. V lost 6 bases to trimming and J lost 3 bases; unmatched junction nucleotides: 3. The CDR3 coding sequence is TGTGCCAGCAGCCACAGGGGGCCCAATCAGCCCCAGCATTTT. Translating it yields CASSHRGPNQPQHF.

This CDR3 is CASSQSTGASTDTQYF. The CDR3 DNA is TGCGCCAGCAGCCAATCCACGGGTGCTAGCACAGATACGCAGTATTTT. This rearrangement joins TRBV4-1 to TRBJ2-3; D gene uncertain. Germline V gene data show CDR1 as MGHRA and CDR2 as YSYEKL. This CDR3 comprises 16 residues. Trimming removed 2 bases from V and 0 bases from J, with 12 bases in between.

This chain uses TRBV30 with TRBJ1-2, with a weak D call TRBD1 (5 bases). V dropped 3 bases and J dropped 4 bases, with 12 bases sitting between them. The CDR3 covers 13 residues. Germline V lookup: CDR1 GTSNPN, CDR2 SVGIG (reference sequence). The CDR3: CAWRAGLTYGYTF. CDR3 DNA: TGTGCCTGGAGGGCGGGACTGACCTATGGCTACACCTTC.

Concerning this clone itself: This CDR3 is also generated by other DNA sequences in the sample. The chain joins TRBV19 to TRBJ1-1; D possibly corresponds to TRBD1 (6 bases). Trimming left V 7 bases short and J 0 bases short, with 9 bases between. This CDR3 is 13 amino acids long. Germline assignment: CDR1 LNHDA and CDR2 SQIVND (reference sequence). CDR3 loop: CASTRGLNTEAFF. DNA for the CDR3: TGTGCCAGTACGCGGGGGCTGAACACTGAAGCTTTCTTT.